This passage covers 21 T cell receptor beta chains from one sample sequenced in a study of shared clonotypes between healthy human individuals. Clones were read by immunoSEQ multiplex PCR, and TCRdb kept only the in-frame ones, dropping some. The table lists some 2,000,000 clones, about 95% of them singletons. Positively selected for CCR7, the CD45RO-negative cells used as naive CD8 cells excluded terminally differentiated effector memory CD45RA+ cells. The source material was naive CD8+ T cells sorted from blood. Receptors originate from a man younger than 35 in good health.

The chain is built from TRBV7-9 and TRBJ1-5; D possibly corresponds to TRBD1 (6 bases). Germline V CDR1 and CDR2: SEHNR, FQNEAQ (reference sequence). V was trimmed by 5 bases and J by 3 bases, leaving 14 bases between them. The CDR3 extends over 15 amino acids. The CDR3 region is CASSNDGQHNQPQHF. The CDR3 DNA reads as TGTGCCAGCAGCAACGACGGACAGCACAATCAGCCCCAGCATTTT.

V gene TRBV12-5 combines with J gene TRBJ2-3; perhaps TRBD1 as D (5 bases). The germline V gene has CDR1 LGHNT and CDR2 FRNRAP. Between the trimmed V and J ends, which lost 2 bases and 2 bases, there was a span of 17 bases. This CDR3 has 17 amino acids. The CDR3 loop is CASGLPGRRGNTDTQYF. The CDR3 DNA sequence: TGTGCTAGTGGTTTGCCGGGCCGAAGGGGTAACACAGATACGCAGTATTTT.

This chain uses TRBV4-1 with TRBJ1-2; D call uncertain. Germline assignment: CDR1 MGHRA and CDR2 YSYEKL. V dropped 3 bases and J dropped 3 bases, with 14 bases sitting between them. The CDR3 totals 15 residues. The CDR3 spells CASSHQRLLDYGYTF. The CDR3 coding sequence is TGCGCCAGCAGCCACCAAAGGCTGCTGGACTATGGCTACACCTTC.

This sequence joins TRBV9 and TRBJ2-1; perhaps TRBD2 as D (5 bases). Trimming stripped 3 bases from V and 5 bases from J, with 9 bases between. This CDR3 is 13 amino acids long. CDR1 SGDLS and CDR2 YYNGEE come from the germline V gene. This chain's CDR3 is CASSGAGHNEQFF. CDR3 coding DNA: TGTGCCAGCAGCGGTGCGGGCCACAATGAGCAGTTCTTC.

The genes are TRBV4-3 and TRBJ2-7, with TRBD2 as a possible D gene (5 bases). The germline V and J ends were trimmed by 1 base and 3 bases, with 13 bases remaining between them. This CDR3 is built from 15 residues. CDR1 LGHNA and CDR2 YSLEER come from the germline V gene. CDR3 in amino acids: CASSQALGLYYEQYF. CDR3 nucleotide sequence: TGCGCCAGCAGCCAAGCACTAGGTTTATACTACGAGCAGTACTTC.

This clone occurred a few times. The gene calls are TRBV19 and TRBJ1-1, with unresolved D. The CDR3 covers 13 residues. Germline V gives CDR1 LNHDA, CDR2 SQIVND (reference sequence). V was clipped by 2 bases and J by 0 bases, with 4 bases between them. CDR3 DNA sequence: TGTGCCAGTAGTATACGGCTGAACACTGAAGCTTTCTTT. Amino acids: CASSIRLNTEAFF.

The CDR3 bases are TGTGCCAGCAGCTTGGAGGCAGGGGAGGCAGATACGCAGTATTTT. This codes for CASSLEAGEADTQYF. V usage is TRBV5-6 and J usage is TRBJ2-3; D may match TRBD1 or TRBD2 (6 bases each). Germline V gives CDR1 SGHDT, CDR2 YYEEEE. V lost 0 bases and J lost 4, with 12 bases in between. The CDR3 is made up of 15 amino acids.

The genes are TRBV13 and TRBJ1-2; 9 bases line up with TRBD1. CDR1 is PRHDT and CDR2 is FYEKMQ in the germline V gene (reference sequence). The CDR3 contains 14 residues. Trimming removed 4 bases from V and 8 bases from J; junction bases left unmatched: 8. CDR3 residues: CASSSGQGLVGYTF. The CDR3 coding sequence is TGTGCCAGCAGCTCGGGACAGGGTCTGGTCGGCTACACCTTC.

The rearrangement joins TRBV4-1 to TRBJ1-3; D may be TRBD1 (6 bases). CDR1 and CDR2 (germline): MGHRA, YSYEKL. V gave up 3 bases and J gave up 8 bases, with 17 bases separating them. This CDR3 contains 15 residues. Here the CDR3 DNA reads TGCGCCAGCAGCCAGACCACACAGGGAGGGCACACCATATATTTT. Its protein product is CASSQTTQGGHTIYF.

The chain couples TRBV5-1 to TRBJ2-2, with D uncertain. Per the germline V gene, CDR1 is SGHRS and CDR2 is YFSETQ. V was pared by 2 bases and J by 1 base, with 9 bases between. The CDR3 runs 15 residues. CDR3 amino acids: CASSFEPENTGELFF. CDR3 nucleotide sequence: TGCGCCAGCAGCTTCGAACCGGAGAACACCGGGGAGCTGTTTTTT.

The chain carries TRBV9 and TRBJ1-4, with a possible D match to TRBD1 (6 bases). V shed 2 bases and J shed 5 bases, with 16 bases lying between them. This CDR3 region has 16 residues. Germline V gives CDR1 SGDLS, CDR2 YYNGEE. CDR3 sequence reads: CASSVSQGPENEKLFF. The CDR3 DNA sequence: TGTGCCAGCAGCGTGAGCCAGGGGCCCGAAAATGAAAAACTGTTTTTT.

The chain employs TRBV4-3 and TRBJ2-3; no definite D call. Trimming pared 1 base from V and 2 bases from J, leaving 10 bases between. Germline-derived CDR1 and CDR2 are LGHNA and YSLEER. The CDR3 is 15 amino acids. In DNA, the CDR3 is TGCGCCAGCAGCCAAGCGGACGGCTACACAGATACGCAGTATTTT. Translation gives CASSQADGYTDTQYF.

This clone was found a few times. This sample includes further DNA sequences coding for the same CDR3. The chain has TRBV11-2 and TRBJ2-7, with unresolved D. The CDR3 contains 13 residues. CDR1 is SGHAT, CDR2 FQNNGV, per germline. V dropped 3 bases and J dropped 0 bases, with 6 bases sitting between them. CDR3 DNA sequence: TGTGCCAGCAGCTTCGGGTCCTCCTACGAGCAGTACTTC. Amino acid sequence: CASSFGSSYEQYF.

This chain uses TRBV5-6 with TRBJ1-5; 11 nucleotides match TRBD1. This CDR3 spans 17 amino acids. Looked up from germline, CDR1 is SGHDT and CDR2 is YYEEEE. J gave up 4 bases and V 3 bases, and 9 bases lay outside the gene matches. CDR3 sequence: CASSSQGQGARNQPQHF. Here the CDR3 DNA reads TGTGCCAGCAGCTCCCAAGGACAGGGGGCGCGGAATCAGCCCCAGCATTTT.

The genes are TRBV27 and TRBJ2-3, with D possibly TRBD2 on 6 matching bases. The CDR3 has 18 amino acids. The V gene lost 4 bases and the J gene lost 5 bases, with 25 bases spanning the gap. Germline V CDR1 and CDR2: MNHEY, SMNVEV (reference sequence). In nucleotides, the CDR3 is TGTGCCAGCAGTTCCGTAGCCGGAGGGCCGTTTTGGGAAGATACGCAGTATTTT. Its translation: CASSSVAGGPFWEDTQYF.

The chain uses TRBV28 and TRBJ1-5; 9 bases align to TRBD1. Germline loops: CDR1 MDHEN, CDR2 SYDVKM. Trimming at V came to 7 bases and at J to 7 bases, leaving 17 bases not matched to a gene. There are 17 residues in the CDR3. CDR3 sequence: CASKLRQGDVSWQPQHF. In nucleotides, the CDR3 is TGTGCCAGCAAACTTAGACAGGGGGATGTGAGTTGGCAGCCCCAGCATTTT.

The rearrangement uses TRBV10-1 and TRBJ1-1; no clear D. The CDR3 length is 14 residues. Germline V lookup: CDR1 WNHNN, CDR2 SYGVQD (reference sequence). V was shortened by 2 bases and J by 4 bases, with 11 bases between the two germline ends. CDR3 protein: CASSESGDGTEAFF. Here the CDR3 DNA reads TGCGCCAGCAGTGAGAGCGGGGATGGCACTGAAGCTTTCTTT.

This clone was recorded a few times. The rearrangement links TRBV6-1 to TRBJ1-1; TRBD1 is a possible D gene (6 bases). The CDR3 runs 11 residues. Germline CDR1 reads MNHNS; CDR2 reads SASEGT. Trimming removed 6 bases from V and 11 bases from J, with 13 bases in between. As DNA, the CDR3 is TGTGCCAGCAGCGAGGGACACGGCGCTTTCTTT. It yields the protein CASSEGHGAFF.

This CDR3 is CASSDKKREMETDTQYF. DNA of the CDR3: TGTGCCAGCAGCGACAAGAAGCGGGAGATGGAGACAGATACGCAGTATTTT. The rearrangement uses TRBV13 and TRBJ2-3, with 8 bases matching TRBD2. V lost 5 bases to trimming and J lost 3 bases; unmatched junction nucleotides: 13. Germline CDR1 PRHDT, CDR2 FYEKMQ (reference sequence). The CDR3 totals 17 residues.

The chain recombines TRBV5-6 with TRBJ2-7, with D possibly being TRBD1 or TRBD2 (5 bases each). CDR3 size: 14 residues. Germline V lookup: CDR1 SGHDT, CDR2 YYEEEE. V lost 0 bases, J lost 6 bases, and 13 bases lay in between. CDR3 coding DNA: TGTGCCAGCAGCTTGGTTGTGACAGCGGCCGAGCAGTACTTC. Translation gives CASSLVVTAAEQYF.

This chain joins TRBV7-3 and TRBJ2-7; no firm D call. CDR1 is SGHTA and CDR2 is FQGTGA in the germline V gene. CDR3 length equals 13 residues. The germline V and J ends were trimmed by 0 bases and 5 bases, with 8 bases remaining between them. The CDR3 DNA is TGTGCCAGCAGCTTAACCTTGGGGAACGAGCAGTACTTC. Residues: CASSLTLGNEQYF.